Here is one T cell receptor beta chain with its context. The ends were cut back, 6 bases at V and 7 bases at J, with 19 bases in the middle. The CDR3 runs to 14 residues. Per the germline V gene, CDR1 is MNHEY and CDR2 is SVGAGI. These data are taken from a study of T cell responses to AZD1222 COVID-19 vaccine. Using immunoSEQ multiplex PCR, the repertoire was profiled, and TCRdb retains in-frame clones only, with some absent. Here the sample spans some 200,000 clones, about 92% being singletons. The source is an adult in good health. J is TRBJ2-7 and V is TRBV6-5, with D perhaps matching TRBD2 (7 bases). The sequencing here drew on peripheral blood, taken on day 0 of MenACWY control vaccination. CDR3 residues: CASRPGGGAEEQYF. CDR3 bases: TGTGCCAGCAGGCCCGGTGGGGGGGCGGAAGAGCAGTACTTC.